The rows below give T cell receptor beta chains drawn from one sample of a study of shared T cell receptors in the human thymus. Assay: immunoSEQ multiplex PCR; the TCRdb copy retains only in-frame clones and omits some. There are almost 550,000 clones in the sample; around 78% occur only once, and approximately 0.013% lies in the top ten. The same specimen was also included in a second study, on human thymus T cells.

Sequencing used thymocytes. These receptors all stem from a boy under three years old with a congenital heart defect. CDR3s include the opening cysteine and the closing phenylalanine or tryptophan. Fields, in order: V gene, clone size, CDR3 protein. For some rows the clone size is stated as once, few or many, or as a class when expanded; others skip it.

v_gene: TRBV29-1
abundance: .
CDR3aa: CSAGGSGNTIYF

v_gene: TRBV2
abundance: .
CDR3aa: CASSAQGVGIGNEQFF

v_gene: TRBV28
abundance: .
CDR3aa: CASSFAREESYEQYF

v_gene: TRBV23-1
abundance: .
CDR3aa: CASALGQGDGYTF

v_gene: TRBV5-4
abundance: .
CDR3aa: CASSREVQETQYF

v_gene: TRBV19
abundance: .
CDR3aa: CASSPTTDRGSNQPQHF

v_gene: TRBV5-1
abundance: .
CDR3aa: CASAPGQGIYEQYF

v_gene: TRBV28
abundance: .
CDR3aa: CAGTPQGNQPQHF

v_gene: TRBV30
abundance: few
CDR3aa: CAFTTDRGSSSYNEQFF

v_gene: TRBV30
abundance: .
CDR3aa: CAWSGQGLWGPQHF

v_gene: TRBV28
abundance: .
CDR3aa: CASSRGQGRYGYTF

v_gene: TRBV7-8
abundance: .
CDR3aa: CASSPLEYNYGYTF

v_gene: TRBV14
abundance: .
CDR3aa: CASSPGGGEERSSYEQYF

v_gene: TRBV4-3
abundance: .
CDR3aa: CASSQRENTDTQYF

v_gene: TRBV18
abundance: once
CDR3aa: CASSPVETGVTQPQHF

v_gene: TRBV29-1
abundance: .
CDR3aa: CSVGRTGNTDTQYF